This T cell receptor beta chain appears in the sequencing data of a study of kidney transplant recipient with SARS-CoV-2 infection. Worth noting for this clonotype: Compared with germline, one end of the junction differs, possibly owing to a read error.

From the reads, TCRdb called clonotypes with MiXCR, one entry per CDR3 protein. This table has fewer than 250,000 distinct CDR3 sequences, around 26% appearing once. This clonotype was sampled from a male patient aged 25-45 years who had COVID-19 and was a kidney transplant recipient. Some T cells may originate from the graft donor. Sequencing used a blood sample, obtained at baseline and on day 111 from a kidney transplant recipient.

The DNA for the CDR3 is TGTGCCAGCGGCGTCGGGGGGTACAATGAGCAGTTCTTC. It encodes CASGVGGYNEQFF. The chain recombines TRBV9 with TRBJ2-1; 7 bases map to TRBD2. Germline values: CDR1 SGDLS, CDR2 YYNGEE. The CDR3 length is 13 residues.